This entry lists 21 T cell receptor beta chains sequenced from one sample in a study of blood T cell repertoires in COVID-19. The method was immunoSEQ multiplex PCR; TCRdb's version includes in-frame clones alone and lacks a portion of them. The sample consists of 150,000 or so clones, more than 75% of them appearing once. What was sequenced was peripheral blood. Receptor source: a woman aged 70-85 years with COVID-19, enrolled during active disease.

The genes are TRBV24-1 and TRBJ1-3, with 7 nucleotides matching TRBD1. Germline V CDR1 and CDR2: KGHDR, SFDVKD. The CDR3 runs to 15 residues. V was pared by 3 bases and J by 9 bases, with 10 bases of the junction left unmatched. The CDR3 region is CATSDPRDSGTTIYF. The CDR3 DNA reads as TGTGCCACCAGTGATCCCCGGGACAGCGGCACCACCATATATTTT.

This clone has a single count. The chain recombines TRBV28 with TRBJ1-2; D is perhaps TRBD1 (6 bases). Trimming removed 2 bases at V and 8 bases at J, with 18 bases between. This CDR3 is built from 15 residues. Per germline, CDR1 MDHEN and CDR2 SYDVKM. The CDR3 bases are TGTGCCAGCAGTTTAGTGGCTCCAGGGGCGGGCGGCTACACCTTC. This sequence encodes CASSLVAPGAGGYTF.

V gene TRBV28 combines with J gene TRBJ1-5, with unresolved D. This CDR3 is built from 15 residues. The ends were cut back, 8 bases at V and 2 bases at J, with 16 bases in the middle. The germline gives CDR1 MDHEN, CDR2 SYDVKM. The chain's CDR3 is CASGTRRGGNQPQHF. Here the CDR3 DNA reads TGTGCCAGCGGCACCCGGCGGGGAGGCAATCAGCCCCAGCATTTT.

The DNA of the CDR3 is TGCGCCAGCAGCCAAGATCGTGCGGGGGCGCAGGGAAACACCATATATTTT. Translation: CASSQDRAGAQGNTIYF. This chain uses TRBV4-1 with TRBJ1-3, with D tentatively TRBD1 (6 bases). CDR1 is MGHRA, CDR2 YSYEKL, per germline. The CDR3 extends over 17 amino acids. Trimming took 0 bases from V and 4 from J, leaving 16 bases between them.

The genes are TRBV11-2 and TRBJ1-2; D may be TRBD1 (6 bases). There are 14 residues in the CDR3. Per germline, CDR1 SGHAT and CDR2 FQNNGV. Trimming removed 6 bases from V and 4 bases from J, with 15 bases in between. The DNA for the CDR3 is TGTGCCAGCAGGAGGGGGTGGGAGGGCTATGGCTACACCTTC. Translating it yields CASRRGWEGYGYTF.

The chain links TRBV7-2 to TRBJ2-6; unclear D gene. Germline V CDR1 and CDR2: SGHTA, FQGNSA. There are 15 residues in the CDR3. The V end was cut by 5 bases, the J end by 0 bases, with 8 bases between. The CDR3 loop reads CASSRDSSGANVLTF. The CDR3, as DNA: TGTGCCAGCAGCCGCGATAGCTCTGGGGCCAACGTCCTGACTTTC.

This chain joins TRBV14 and TRBJ1-2, with D unresolved. The V and J ends lost 0 bases and 7 bases respectively, with 12 bases between them. CDR1 is SGHDN, CDR2 FVKESK, per germline. The CDR3 has 14 amino acids. The CDR3 nucleotides read TGTGCCAGCAGCCAAGAGGCCACAGTAGGTGGCTACACCTTC. This encodes CASSQEATVGGYTF.

The J gene is TRBJ1-3, the V gene TRBV18; TRBD1 aligns across 9 bases. This CDR3 contains 15 residues. V lost 2 bases to trimming and J lost 4 bases; unmatched junction nucleotides: 3. Looked up from germline, CDR1 is KGHSH and CDR2 is LQKENI. CDR3 coding DNA: TGTGCCAGCTCACCAGGACAGGGGATCGGAAACACCATATATTTT. Its translation: CASSPGQGIGNTIYF.

V gene TRBV11-2 combines with J gene TRBJ2-5; D is possibly TRBD2 (6 bases). The ends were cut back, 2 bases at V and 5 bases at J, with 18 bases in the middle. This CDR3 has 16 amino acids. From germline, CDR1 is SGHAT and CDR2 FQNNGV. The CDR3 is CASSLWRGPPDETQYF. The DNA of the CDR3 is TGTGCCAGCAGCTTATGGAGGGGACCCCCTGATGAGACCCAGTACTTC.

The chain has TRBV30 and TRBJ1-3; D remains unclear. This CDR3 is 12 amino acids long. Trimming took 4 bases from V and 0 from J, leaving 4 bases between them. Germline V gene lookup returns CDR1 GTSNPN and CDR2 SVGIG (reference sequence). The CDR3 is CAWTSSGNTIYF. CDR3 sequence (DNA): TGTGCCTGGACGAGCTCTGGAAACACCATATATTTT.

This rearrangement joins TRBV7-9 to TRBJ1-6; D perhaps matches TRBD1 (6 bases). CDR3 length: 15 residues. In germline, CDR1 is SEHNR, CDR2 FQNEAQ (reference sequence). V was cut by 4 bases and J by 6 bases, with 13 bases left in between. In nucleotides, the CDR3 is TGTGCCAGCAGCTCCCGGGACATCCGTAATTCACCCCTCCACTTT. It specifies CASSSRDIRNSPLHF.

This sequence joins TRBV12-3 or TRBV12-4 and TRBJ2-2, with 7 bases aligning to TRBD1. This CDR3 comprises 13 residues. J gave up 7 bases and V 3 bases, and 2 bases lay outside the gene matches. CDR3 amino acids: CASSLGDSGELFF. CDR3 sequence (DNA): TGTGCCAGCAGTTTGGGGGACAGCGGGGAGCTGTTTTTT.

The V call is TRBV5-1, the J call TRBJ1-2; D unclear. The germline V gene encodes CDR1 SGHRS and CDR2 YFSETQ. The V end was cut by 4 bases, the J end by 4 bases, with 11 bases between. The CDR3 contains 13 residues. Written as DNA, the CDR3 is TGCGCCAGCAGCGCGGGAGGAGCCTATGGCTACACCTTC. The encoded protein is CASSAGGAYGYTF.

A few counts support this clone. CDR3 DNA: TGTGCCAGCAGCCAAGATCCCCGGGACTCTGGAAACACCATATATTTT. Its translation is CASSQDPRDSGNTIYF. The V gene is TRBV3-1 (or the pseudogene TRBV3-2), the J gene TRBJ1-3; D gene ambiguous. Germline lookup yields CDR1 LGHDT and CDR2 YNNKEL (reference sequence). The CDR3 runs 16 residues. Trimming removed 0 bases from V and 0 bases from J, with 9 bases in between.

This clone was detected once. The chain employs TRBV11-2 and TRBJ2-2; 15 bases align to TRBD2. CDR3 length: 18 amino acids. Germline values: CDR1 SGHAT, CDR2 FQNNGV. V lost 5 bases, J lost 4 bases, and 8 bases stayed unmatched. CDR3 nucleotides: TGTGCCAGCAGCACCGGACTAGCGGGGGGGCGCGGCACCGGGGAGCTGTTTTTT. Its protein is CASSTGLAGGRGTGELFF.

The chain uses TRBV30 and TRBJ2-1, with D possibly TRBD1 on 6 matching bases. V dropped 0 bases and J dropped 7 bases, with 16 bases sitting between them. The V gene's germline CDR1 is GTSNPN and CDR2 SVGIG (reference sequence). The CDR3 runs to 15 residues. The CDR3 loop reads CAWSVGAGVRNEQFF. CDR3 DNA sequence: TGTGCCTGGAGTGTAGGGGCAGGGGTCCGGAATGAGCAGTTCTTC.

This clone was recorded only once. The chain is built from TRBV2 and TRBJ2-7, with 9 positions matching TRBD1. The length of the CDR3 is 14 residues. Germline trimming cut 7 bases from V and 3 bases from J; bases unmatched to any gene: 7. Germline V gene lookup returns CDR1 SNHLY and CDR2 FYNNEI. CDR3 residues: CASMRTGALYEQYF. The CDR3 region has the DNA TGTGCCAGCATGAGGACAGGGGCCCTCTACGAGCAGTACTTC.

This sequence joins TRBV9 and TRBJ2-7; TRBD2 might be the D (6 bases). Germline V lookup: CDR1 SGDLS, CDR2 YYNGEE. The length of the CDR3 is 16 residues. Trimming cost V 4 bases and J 4 bases, with 21 bases left between them. The CDR3 is CASSSRLDAGGYEQYF. DNA for the CDR3: TGTGCCAGCAGCTCCCGACTAGACGCTGGGGGATACGAGCAGTACTTC.

CDR3 sequence reads: CASSSRVKDEQFF. CDR3 coding DNA: TGTGCCAGTAGTTCCAGGGTAAAGGATGAGCAGTTCTTC. This chain uses TRBV19 with TRBJ2-1; a possible D gene is TRBD1 (5 bases). This CDR3 comprises 13 residues. Per germline, CDR1 LNHDA and CDR2 SQIVND (reference sequence). The V and J ends lost 5 bases and 8 bases respectively, with 13 bases between them.

V is TRBV18 and J is TRBJ2-3; no firm D call. There are 13 residues in the CDR3. The germline V gene encodes CDR1 KGHSH and CDR2 LQKENI. V lost 3 bases and J 3 bases, leaving 7 bases between the germline ends. CDR3 loop: CASSPPSTDTQYF. The CDR3 region has the DNA TGTGCCAGCTCACCCCCTTCGACAGATACGCAGTATTTT.

The table lists this clone with a few counts. The same CDR3 also results from other DNA sequences found in this sample. The V gene is TRBV6-1, the J gene TRBJ1-1, with a weak D call TRBD1 (5 bases). V shed 1 base and J shed 5 bases, with 11 bases lying between them. Germline V CDR1 and CDR2: MNHNS, SASEGT. The CDR3 totals 14 residues. This CDR3 reads CASSEVGGRTEAFF. CDR3 DNA sequence: TGTGCCAGCAGTGAAGTGGGGGGGAGGACTGAAGCTTTCTTT.